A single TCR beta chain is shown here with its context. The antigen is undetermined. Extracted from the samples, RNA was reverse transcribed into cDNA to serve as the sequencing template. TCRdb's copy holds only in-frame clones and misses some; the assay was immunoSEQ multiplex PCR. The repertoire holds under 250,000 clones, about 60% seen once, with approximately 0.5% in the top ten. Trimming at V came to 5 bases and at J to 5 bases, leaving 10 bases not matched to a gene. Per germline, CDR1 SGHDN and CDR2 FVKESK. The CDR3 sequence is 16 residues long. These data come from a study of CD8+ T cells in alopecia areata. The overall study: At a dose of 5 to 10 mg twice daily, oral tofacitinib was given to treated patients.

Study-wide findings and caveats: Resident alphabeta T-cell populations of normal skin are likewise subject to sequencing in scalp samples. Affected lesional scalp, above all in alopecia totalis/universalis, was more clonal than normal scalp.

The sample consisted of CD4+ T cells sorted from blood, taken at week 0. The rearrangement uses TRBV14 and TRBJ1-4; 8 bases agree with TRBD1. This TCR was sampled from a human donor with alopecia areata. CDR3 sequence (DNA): TGTGCCAGCAGCAACCGACAGGGGTTACGGAATGAAAAACTGTTTTTT. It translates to CASSNRQGLRNEKLFF.